What follows are 23 T cell receptor beta chains derived from one specimen sequenced in a study of blood T cells in healthy people across ages (dated by TCRdb to about 2015). Library method: 5' RACE. This sample was sequenced with an Illumina HiSeq 2500. The second PCR ran for about 7 to 11 cycles and used a J-beta primer mix along with a sample-barcoded 5' primer. TCRdb trimmed the raw reads at Q25, called clones with MiXCR and kept productive beta chains. Rows with one shared CDR3 protein collapse into an entry with the most common genes and DNA. This sample is represented by 800,000 to 950,000 distinct CDR3 sequences; almost 30% of them were singletons. Roughly a tenth of the sample lies in the top ten. These data are also associated with another study on T cells of mothers and their children.

What was sequenced was blood. The receptor source for this set is a woman in her 40s in good health.

This sequence joins TRBV7-6 and TRBJ1-1; D possibly corresponds to TRBD1 (5 bases). The CDR3 runs 17 residues. The V gene lost 1 base and the J gene lost 5 bases, with 20 bases spanning the gap. Germline V gives CDR1 SGHVS, CDR2 FNYEAQ. The CDR3: CASSLGGGGGSGTEAFF. The CDR3 region has the DNA TGTGCCAGCAGCTTAGGCGGGGGTGGGGGATCTGGAACTGAAGCTTTCTTT.

The CDR3 reads CASSPQGVGYNEQFF. The CDR3 DNA is TGTGCCAGCTCCCCTCAAGGGGTTGGCTACAATGAGCAGTTCTTC. The chain carries TRBV18 and TRBJ2-1, with D perhaps TRBD1 (5 bases). Deletions cut 6 bases from V and 3 bases from J, with 15 bases between. The CDR3 covers 15 residues. Germline V gene lookup returns CDR1 KGHSH and CDR2 LQKENI.

The V call is TRBV20-1, the J call TRBJ2-5; unclear D gene. The V gene lost 3 bases and the J gene lost 0 bases, with 8 bases spanning the gap. Looked up from germline, CDR1 is DFQATT and CDR2 is SNEGSKA (reference sequence). This CDR3 is built from 13 residues. CDR3 in amino acids: CSARLRNQETQYF. The CDR3 DNA is TGCAGTGCTAGGCTTCGAAACCAAGAGACCCAGTACTTC.

This clonotype came up a few times. This rearrangement joins TRBV28 to TRBJ1-2, with D possibly TRBD1 on 5 matching bases. Per germline, CDR1 MDHEN and CDR2 SYDVKM. CDR3 length equals 10 residues. The germline V and J ends were trimmed by 8 bases and 9 bases, with 10 bases remaining between them. Here the CDR3 reads CASGQSSYTF. CDR3 bases: TGTGCCAGCGGACAATCGAGCTACACCTTC.

This clonotype occurred many times. V gene TRBV7-2 combines with J gene TRBJ2-5, with TRBD2 matching over 16 bases. Germline CDR1 reads SGHTA; CDR2 reads FQGNSA. Trimming took 5 bases from V and 4 from J; bases not matched to a gene: 16. This CDR3 contains 20 residues. The CDR3 loop is CASSLRPGTSGGGFLETQYF. As DNA, the CDR3 is TGTGCCAGCAGCCTACGTCCCGGGACTAGCGGGGGGGGTTTCCTAGAGACCCAGTACTTC.

This chain joins TRBV20-1 and TRBJ2-5, with 11 bases identical to TRBD2. The CDR3 sequence is 15 residues long. CDR1 is DFQATT and CDR2 is SNEGSKA in the germline V gene (reference sequence). The trim removed 5 bases at V and 2 bases at J, leaving 7 bases unmatched. The CDR3 DNA reads as TGCAGTGCTCCCCCGACTAGCGGGGCGCAAGAGACCCAGTACTTC. The encoded protein is CSAPPTSGAQETQYF.

This clonotype was seen a few times. The chain links TRBV2 to TRBJ2-1; 10 bases map to TRBD1. The CDR3 covers 15 residues. The germline CDR1 and CDR2 sequences are SNHLY and FYNNEI. V lost 6 bases to trimming and J lost 6 bases; unmatched junction nucleotides: 8. CDR3 bases: TGTGCCAGCAGGACCGGGACAGGGGATGCCAATGAGCAGTTCTTC. Translating it yields CASRTGTGDANEQFF. The full variable domain, with the rest looked up from reference TRBV2 and TRBJ2-1, is EPEVTQTPSHQVTQMGQEVILRCVPISNHLYFYWYRQILGQKVEFLVSFYNNEISEKSEIFDDQFSVERPDGSNFTLKIRSTKLEDSAMYFCASRTGTGDANEQFFGPGTRLTVL.

The chain has TRBV4-3 and TRBJ2-5; perhaps TRBD2 as D (5 bases). Looked up from germline, CDR1 is LGHNA and CDR2 is YSLEER. V was clipped by 1 base and J by 5 bases, with 8 bases between them. The CDR3 sequence is 13 residues long. CDR3 sequence (DNA): TGCGCCAGCAGCCAAGGCGGGTTTGAGACCCAGTACTTC. It specifies CASSQGGFETQYF.

This clonotype occurred many times. The CDR3 sequence: CASSLRYSGANVLTF. In nucleotides, the CDR3 is TGTGCCAGCAGTTTGAGATACTCTGGGGCCAACGTCCTGACTTTC. J is TRBJ2-6 and V is TRBV28, with D unresolved. The germline V gene encodes CDR1 MDHEN and CDR2 SYDVKM. The length of the CDR3 is 15 residues. Trimming took 3 bases from V and 0 from J, leaving 6 bases between them.

This clonotype was counted many times. The chain recombines TRBV20-1 with TRBJ2-3; maybe TRBD1 (5 bases). The CDR3 loop spans 16 amino acids. Germline V gene sequence: CDR1 DFQATT, CDR2 SNEGSKA (reference sequence). V was clipped by 1 base and J by 0 bases, with 14 bases between them. In nucleotides, the CDR3 is TGCAGTGCTAGAGGTGGATGGGGCACTAGCACAGATACGCAGTATTTT. Protein product: CSARGGWGTSTDTQYF.

The rearrangement uses TRBV5-6 and TRBJ2-2; D is ambiguous. Germline V gene lookup returns CDR1 SGHDT and CDR2 YYEEEE. This CDR3 contains 16 residues. V lost 4 bases and J 3 bases, leaving 16 bases between the germline ends. The CDR3 protein is CASSPPKDRDTGELFF. CDR3 in DNA: TGTGCCAGCAGCCCACCTAAGGACCGGGACACCGGGGAGCTGTTTTTT.

The chain combines TRBV14 with TRBJ2-4; D possibly corresponds to TRBD1 (6 bases). CDR3 length: 13 residues. The V and J ends lost 1 base and 13 bases respectively, with 14 bases between them. The germline CDR1 and CDR2 sequences are SGHDN and FVKESK. The CDR3 reads CASSQARSGEQYF. As DNA, the CDR3 is TGTGCCAGCAGCCAAGCTCGCTCAGGGGAGCAGTACTTC.

This chain's CDR3 is CATSAGGSYNEQFF. The DNA for the CDR3 is TGTGCCACCAGTGCAGGGGGCTCCTACAATGAGCAGTTCTTC. The chain is built from TRBV24-1 and TRBJ2-1; 7 positions agree with TRBD1. The CDR3 length is 14 residues. The J segment lost 0 bases and the V segment lost 5 bases, leaving 0 bases of the junction unmatched. Germline V gene data show CDR1 as KGHDR and CDR2 as SFDVKD.

The table lists this clonotype with many counts. This chain connects TRBV20-1 to TRBJ2-1; unclear D gene. Germline V gene data show CDR1 as DFQATT and CDR2 as SNEGSKA (reference sequence). The ends were cut back, 2 bases at V and 0 bases at J, with 14 bases in the middle. The CDR3 has 16 amino acids. This CDR3 is CSARPRGKSSYNEQFF. Written as DNA, the CDR3 is TGCAGTGCTAGACCTCGAGGCAAGAGCTCCTACAATGAGCAGTTCTTC.

In its sample, this clonotype was seen many times. The chain joins TRBV7-9 to TRBJ2-1, with D unresolved. The CDR3 extends over 14 amino acids. Germline loops: CDR1 SEHNR, CDR2 FQNEAQ (reference sequence). The V end lost 3 bases, the J end lost 5 bases, and 11 bases lay between the germline ends. The CDR3 sequence: CASSFESRDNEQFF. In nucleotides, the CDR3 is TGTGCCAGCAGCTTCGAATCCCGCGACAATGAGCAGTTCTTC. The variable domain in full, with the rest retrieved from reference TRBV7-9 and TRBJ2-1, is DTGVSQNPRHKITKRGQNVTFRCDPISEHNRLYWYRQTLGQGPEFLTYFQNEAQLEKSRLLSDRFSAERPKGSFSTLEIQRTEQGDSAMYLCASSFESRDNEQFFGPGTRLTVL.

As regards this clonotype: A junction boundary mismatches the germline segment, possibly from a read error. J is TRBJ2-2 and V is TRBV5-8; D is perhaps TRBD2 (6 bases). The CDR3 loop spans 14 amino acids. The germline CDR1 and CDR2 sequences are SGHTS and YDEGEE. CDR3 in amino acids: CASGFLGGTGELFF. CDR3 nucleotide sequence: TGTGCCAGCGGCTTTTTGGGAGGCACCGGGGAGCTGTTTTTT.

The table lists this clonotype with a few counts. The CDR3 DNA is TGTGCCAGCAGATACCCCGGGGGGGCCACAGATACGCAGTATTTT. This codes for CASRYPGGATDTQYF. The chain links TRBV7-9 to TRBJ2-3; 8 bases are shared with TRBD2. The trim removed 6 bases at V and 2 bases at J, leaving 7 bases unmatched. The germline CDR1 and CDR2 sequences are SEHNR and FQNEAQ (reference sequence). The CDR3 is made up of 15 amino acids.

This clonotype was counted at least ten times. This chain links TRBV5-1 with TRBJ2-6; 9 bases are a match to TRBD1. The CDR3 is 18 residues long. J lost 2 bases, V lost 4 bases, and 10 bases had no gene match. CDR1 is SGHRS and CDR2 is YFSETQ in the germline V gene. CDR3 nucleotide sequence: TGCGCCAGCAGCGATGGACAGGGGCTTATAACTGGGGCCAACGTCCTGACTTTC. Its protein product is CASSDGQGLITGANVLTF.

This clonotype appeared once. This rearrangement joins TRBV29-1 to TRBJ2-1; 8 nucleotides match TRBD2. Germline V gives CDR1 SQVTM, CDR2 ANQGSEA. With 7 bases clipped from V and 4 bases from J, the junction kept 3 bases outside the gene matches. This CDR3 spans 12 amino acids. CDR3 DNA sequence: TGCAGCGCACAGCGGGAGTACAATGAGCAGTTCTTC. Translating gives CSAQREYNEQFF.

The CDR3 DNA is TGTGCCACCAGCAGAGACCGCACTGAAGCTTTCTTT. Protein sequence: CATSRDRTEAFF. This chain uses TRBV15 with TRBJ1-1; D uncertain. The V gene lost 0 bases and the J gene lost 4 bases, with 3 bases spanning the gap. The CDR3 runs 12 residues. Germline CDR1 and CDR2: LNHNV and YYDKDF (reference sequence). Together with reference TRBV15 and TRBJ1-1, the CDR3 gives the full variable domain: DAMVIQNPRYQVTQFGKPVTLSCSQTLNHNVMYWYQQKSSQAPKLLFHYYDKDFNNEADTPDNFQSRRPNTSFCFLDIRSPGLGDTAMYLCATSRDRTEAFFGQGTRLTVV.

This clonotype has just a few counts. The chain joins TRBV12-3 or TRBV12-4 to TRBJ1-2, with TRBD1 matching over 9 bases. This CDR3 is built from 13 residues. J gave up 4 bases and V 8 bases, and 5 bases lay outside the gene matches. CDR3 sequence reads: CASFKDRGYGYTF. CDR3 coding DNA: TGTGCCAGCTTTAAGGACAGGGGCTATGGCTACACCTTC.

This chain uses TRBV5-1 with TRBJ1-5; possibly TRBD1 for D (5 bases). The V gene's germline CDR1 is SGHRS and CDR2 YFSETQ. The CDR3 spans 14 residues. V was pared by 2 bases and J by 4 bases, with 10 bases between. CDR3 in DNA: TGCGCCAGCAGCTTAGGGGCACATAATCAGCCCCAGCATTTT. Its translation: CASSLGAHNQPQHF.

Regarding this clonotype: A read error may produce the germline difference seen at one junction end. This chain links TRBV20-1 with TRBJ2-1, with TRBD2 matching over 7 bases. This CDR3 is built from 15 residues. CDR1 DFQATT and CDR2 SNEGSKA come from the germline V gene (reference sequence). The chain's CDR3 is CSTSPGLGPRLEQFF. The CDR3 bases are TGCAGTACTAGCCCTGGACTAGGCCCTCGACTAGAGCAGTTCTTC.